This T cell receptor beta chain was captured in a study of blood T cell repertoires in COVID-19. Study-level background: Samples representing acute and convalescent COVID-19 were sourced from the United States, Italy and Spain. In each case, the material was cDNA or gDNA derived from T cells, B-cell-depleted T cells, or PBMCs.

Deletions cut 6 bases from V and 5 bases from J, with 11 bases between. CDR3 size: 13 residues. Germline CDR1 is MDHEN and CDR2 is SYDVKM. In the original analysis: Researchers report that nucleated cell counts were estimated from reference gene primer amplification. The assay was immunoSEQ multiplex PCR, and TCRdb's table has in-frame clones only and misses some. V and J calls and clone size are copied from that table; D and trimming were computed from the DNA. The sample includes some 43,000 clones, roughly 83% of them seen just once. This clone has more than one count but fewer than ten. The sequence derives from a man aged 50 or older with active COVID-19. V gene TRBV28 combines with J gene TRBJ2-1, with no clear D. The sample was peripheral blood. CDR3 bases: TGTGCCAGCAGCCCCGCCCTAGACAATGAGCAGTTCTTC. Its protein product is CASSPALDNEQFF. Together with reference TRBV28 and TRBJ2-1, the CDR3 gives the full variable domain: DVKVTQSSRYLVKRTGEKVFLECVQDMDHENMFWYRQDPGLGLRLIYFSYDVKMKEKGDIPEGYSVSREKKERFSLILESASTNQTSMYLCASSPALDNEQFFGPGTRLTVL.